One sample yielded the 28 T cell receptor beta chains listed below, sequenced in a study of T-cell reconstitution after alpha-beta-depleted transplantation in children listed by TCRdb under 2016. What this sample's treatment or condition label stands for: allogeneic hematopoietic cell transplantation with graft depleted of TCRalphabeta T cells and CD19 B cells. The receptor library was made with PCR. Sequencer: Illumina HiSeq 2500. Molecular barcoding was employed in the preparation of TCR libraries, with unique molecular identifiers being used to normalize TCRbeta repertoire quantification. TCRdb took the public reads, trimmed them with fastp at Q25, ran MiXCR for clone calling and kept in-frame beta chains. For every CDR3 protein sequence, its rows merge into one entry that carries the most common genes and DNA. The sample has fewer than 700,000 distinct CDR3 sequences on record, approximately 13% of them singletons. About 2.2% of the sample is in the top ten clones.

The source was PBMCs, mostly from graft donor cells, collected 360 days after TCRalphabeta/CD19-depleted stem cell transplant. These receptor sequences come from a male patient between 5 and 17 years old who had a stem cell transplant for acute myeloid leukemia, so the T cells may come from the graft donor.

This clonotype showed up just a few times. This sequence joins TRBV10-3 and TRBJ2-5; 9 nucleotides line up with TRBD1. Per germline, CDR1 ENHRY and CDR2 SYGVKD. The CDR3 is 14 amino acids. Germline trimming cut 4 bases from V and 4 bases from J; bases unmatched to any gene: 4. The CDR3 DNA follows: TGTGCCATCAGTGGGGACAGGGCCGGAGAGACCCAGTACTTC. Encoded protein: CAISGDRAGETQYF.

This clonotype was detected ten times or more. This rearrangement joins TRBV3-1 to TRBJ1-5; maybe TRBD1 (5 bases). There are 15 residues in the CDR3. Between the trimmed V and J ends, which lost 1 base and 4 bases, there was a span of 11 bases. Germline V gene sequence: CDR1 LGHDT, CDR2 YNNKEL (reference sequence). DNA of the CDR3: TGTGCCAGCAGCCAAGGAACGGGGGGGAATCAGCCCCAGCATTTT. Translating it yields CASSQGTGGNQPQHF.

This clonotype was seen many times. The chain combines TRBV9 with TRBJ2-1; no definite D call. The germline V gene encodes CDR1 SGDLS and CDR2 YYNGEE. This CDR3 is 14 amino acids long. Trimming shortened V by 2 bases and J by 7 bases, and 13 bases separated the two germline ends. Written as DNA, the CDR3 is TGTGCCAGCAGCGTCCTAGGAGTAAAAAATGAGCAGTTCTTC. Residues: CASSVLGVKNEQFF.

The chain couples TRBV11-2 to TRBJ2-2, with 9 bases matching TRBD1. The CDR3 extends over 14 amino acids. Germline values: CDR1 SGHAT, CDR2 FQNNGV. J lost 5 bases, V lost 4 bases, and 2 bases had no gene match. The CDR3: CASSSGTGTGELFF. CDR3 coding DNA: TGTGCCAGCAGCTCCGGGACAGGGACCGGGGAGCTGTTTTTT.

There are a few counts of this clonotype. The chain has TRBV7-6 and TRBJ2-7; D remains ambiguous. This CDR3 is built from 13 residues. Trimming took 0 bases from V and 13 from J, leaving 16 bases between them. Germline V gene data show CDR1 as SGHVS and CDR2 as FNYEAQ. CDR3: CASSLAINGVIYF. The DNA of the CDR3 is TGTGCCAGCAGCTTAGCAATTAATGGGGTAATATACTTC.

CDR3 sequence reads: CASSLIAASSYEQYF. The CDR3 coding sequence is TGTGCCAGCAGCCTCATAGCGGCAAGCTCCTACGAGCAGTACTTC. The chain is built from TRBV7-3 and TRBJ2-7; weak D call: TRBD2 (6 bases). CDR3 length: 15 residues. Deletions cut 5 bases from V and 0 bases from J, with 14 bases between. CDR1 is SGHTA, CDR2 FQGTGA, per germline. Combining the CDR3 with reference TRBV7-3 and TRBJ2-7 gives the whole variable domain GAGVSQTPSNKVTEKGKYVELRCDPISGHTALYWYRQSLGQGPEFLIYFQGTGAADDSGLPNDRFFAVRPEGSVSTLKIQRTERGDSAVYLCASSLIAASSYEQYFGPGTRLTVT.

V is TRBV7-8 and J is TRBJ2-7, with a weak D call TRBD2 (6 bases). Germline CDR1 SGHVS, CDR2 FQNEAQ. CDR3 size: 13 residues. V was shortened by 6 bases and J by 4 bases, with 13 bases between the two germline ends. The CDR3 DNA is TGTGCCAGCAGACCGGAGGGCCGATACGAGCAGTACTTC. Its protein is CASRPEGRYEQYF.

The gene calls are TRBV6-5 and TRBJ2-5; TRBD2 agrees at 13 bases. The ends lost 0 bases at V and 4 bases at J; junction bases unmatched: 8. Per the germline V gene, CDR1 is MNHEY and CDR2 is SVGAGI. The CDR3 is 18 amino acids. For the CDR3, the DNA is TGTGCCAGCAGTTACTCAGGGGGACTAGCGGGAATCGGAGAGACCCAGTACTTC. Translated, it gives CASSYSGGLAGIGETQYF.

Ten or more counts support this clonotype. CDR3 DNA sequence: TGCGCCAGCAGCGTTACTAGCGGGAGTTTGGGTGAGCAGTTCTTC. Amino acids: CASSVTSGSLGEQFF. This chain connects TRBV5-1 to TRBJ2-1; 11 bases are shared with TRBD2. The CDR3 consists of 15 residues. Germline lookup yields CDR1 SGHRS and CDR2 YFSETQ. Losses at the gene ends were 4 bases for V and 9 bases for J; bases not matched to a gene: 9.

This clonotype was seen at least ten times. V gene TRBV20-1 combines with J gene TRBJ2-6, with D possibly matching TRBD2 (6 bases). This CDR3 spans 14 amino acids. The V and J ends lost 6 bases and 2 bases respectively, with 11 bases between them. CDR1 is DFQATT and CDR2 is SNEGSKA in the germline V gene (reference sequence). CDR3 nucleotide sequence: TGCAGTGCCCCCCCGGGGGCTGGGGCCAACGTCCTGACTTTC. This translates into CSAPPGAGANVLTF.

This chain links TRBV5-1 with TRBJ2-7, with 8 bases lining up with TRBD2. Germline CDR1 reads SGHRS; CDR2 reads YFSETQ. V lost 0 bases and J lost 3; bases outside the gene matches: 5. CDR3 length: 15 residues. Here the CDR3 DNA reads TGCGCCAGCAGCTTGGGAGCGGGAGAAATCTACGAGCAGTACTTC. Its translation: CASSLGAGEIYEQYF.

Ten or more counts support this clonotype. This chain uses TRBV20-1 with TRBJ2-1; 9 bases are shared with TRBD2. The CDR3 totals 12 residues. After removal of 8 bases from V and 7 bases from J, the junction contained 6 bases not matched to a gene. The germline V gene has CDR1 DFQATT and CDR2 SNEGSKA (reference sequence). CDR3 nucleotide sequence: TGCAGTCGTAGCGGGAGTAGTAATGAGCAGTTCTTC. Residues: CSRSGSSNEQFF.

The chain joins TRBV20-1 to TRBJ2-7; 8 bases are shared with TRBD2. The CDR3 runs 12 residues. Germline loops: CDR1 DFQATT, CDR2 SNEGSKA (reference sequence). V was pared by 6 bases and J by 3 bases, with 4 bases of the junction left unmatched. CDR3 nucleotide sequence: TGCAGTGCCGAGACTAGCGACTACGAGCAGTACTTC. It translates to CSAETSDYEQYF.

The J gene is TRBJ2-1, the V gene TRBV20-1, with D tentatively TRBD2 (6 bases). CDR1 and CDR2 from the germline V gene are DFQATT and SNEGSKA (reference sequence). Trimming left V 3 bases short and J 4 bases short, with 16 bases between. CDR3 length: 15 residues. Here the CDR3 reads CSASWDSPSYNEQFF. The CDR3 DNA follows: TGCAGTGCTAGTTGGGACTCACCCTCGTACAATGAGCAGTTCTTC.

This sequence joins TRBV28 and TRBJ2-3; D is undetermined. Germline V CDR1 and CDR2: MDHEN, SYDVKM. With 6 bases removed from V and 2 bases from J, the gap between germline ends came to 15 bases. This CDR3 is 15 amino acids long. The CDR3 nucleotides are TGTGCCAGCAGCCCCTTCGGACGCCACACAGATACGCAGTATTTT. The encoded protein is CASSPFGRHTDTQYF.

The chain uses TRBV5-1 and TRBJ2-3; the match to TRBD1 covers 8 bases. Losses at the gene ends were 3 bases for V and 6 bases for J; bases not matched to a gene: 6. Germline assignment: CDR1 SGHRS and CDR2 YFSETQ. This CDR3 contains 14 residues. For the CDR3, the DNA is TGCGCCAGCAGCTCGGACAGGGTAGCGGATACGCAGTATTTT. It specifies CASSSDRVADTQYF.

The chain couples TRBV7-2 to TRBJ2-7; 7 bases are shared with TRBD2. CDR1 is SGHTA and CDR2 is FQGNSA in the germline V gene. The CDR3 covers 16 residues. The J segment lost 1 base and the V segment lost 3 bases, leaving 9 bases of the junction unmatched. CDR3 coding DNA: TGTGCCAGCAGCTTGGGGCTAGCGGTTACGTCCTACGAGCAGTACTTC. Its translation: CASSLGLAVTSYEQYF.

This clonotype has more than one count but fewer than ten. The chain links TRBV7-9 to TRBJ2-2; no firm D call. Germline V gene lookup returns CDR1 SEHNR and CDR2 FQNEAQ (reference sequence). V was pared by 6 bases and J by 4 bases, with 18 bases between. This CDR3 is 16 amino acids long. The CDR3 DNA is TGTGCCAGCAGTAATAGTGACACACCCTTCACCGGGGAGCTGTTTTTT. It encodes CASSNSDTPFTGELFF.

The chain carries TRBV30 and TRBJ2-2; D may be TRBD1 (5 bases). Deletions cut 5 bases from V and 6 bases from J, with 13 bases between. The CDR3 contains 13 residues. Germline values: CDR1 GTSNPN, CDR2 SVGIG (reference sequence). CDR3 protein: CAWAQGEAGELFF. The CDR3 region has the DNA TGTGCCTGGGCCCAGGGTGAGGCCGGGGAGCTGTTTTTT.

This chain links TRBV10-3 with TRBJ2-1; D not certain. Trimming took 3 bases from V and 5 from J, leaving 2 bases between them. Germline V gene data show CDR1 as ENHRY and CDR2 as SYGVKD. This CDR3 contains 11 residues. As DNA, the CDR3 is TGTGCCATCAGTGAAAACAATGAGCAGTTCTTC. Protein product: CAISENNEQFF.

This clonotype was seen a few times. V is TRBV20-1 and J is TRBJ2-1; maybe TRBD2 (7 bases). V lost 3 bases, J lost 10 bases, and 19 bases lay in between. Germline CDR1 and CDR2: DFQATT and SNEGSKA (reference sequence). The CDR3 is made up of 14 amino acids. CDR3: CSARRGRAVREQFF. CDR3 DNA sequence: TGCAGTGCTAGGAGGGGGAGGGCCGTTCGAGAGCAGTTCTTC.

The chain uses TRBV7-3 and TRBJ2-2; D is uncertain. The V and J ends lost 4 bases and 8 bases respectively, with 8 bases between them. The germline CDR1 and CDR2 sequences are SGHTA and FQGTGA. The CDR3 covers 12 residues. The CDR3 nucleotides are TGTGCCAGCAGCTCATTCTTAGGGGAGCTGTTTTTT. It yields the protein CASSSFLGELFF.

The table lists this clonotype with many counts. This CDR3 reads CASGLISGANVLTF. The CDR3 DNA is TGTGCCAGTGGCCTCATCTCTGGGGCCAACGTCCTGACTTTC. J is TRBJ2-6 and V is TRBV12-3 or TRBV12-4; D remains unclear. Between the trimmed V and J ends, which lost 9 bases and 0 bases, there was a span of 9 bases. This CDR3 has 14 residues.

The chain has TRBV28 and TRBJ2-5, with 7 bases aligning to TRBD2. The CDR3 is made up of 12 amino acids. Germline V gene lookup returns CDR1 MDHEN and CDR2 SYDVKM. Losses at the gene ends were 9 bases for V and 4 bases for J; bases not matched to a gene: 5. CDR3 amino acids: CASWGGRETQYF. In DNA form, the CDR3 reads TGTGCCAGTTGGGGGGGTAGAGAGACCCAGTACTTC.

This clonotype was counted between two and nine times. The chain uses TRBV4-3 and TRBJ2-5; D is perhaps TRBD1 (6 bases). V gave up 3 bases and J gave up 0 bases, with 14 bases separating them. CDR3 length: 16 residues. CDR1 and CDR2 from the germline V gene are LGHNA and YSLEER. The CDR3: CASSHSGTPYQETQYF. As DNA, the CDR3 is TGCGCCAGCAGCCATTCCGGGACACCGTACCAAGAGACCCAGTACTTC.

This chain uses TRBV27 with TRBJ2-7, with D perhaps matching TRBD2 (6 bases). V lost 6 bases and J 5 bases, leaving 20 bases between the germline ends. CDR3 length equals 15 residues. Germline values: CDR1 MNHEY, CDR2 SMNVEV (reference sequence). Here the CDR3 reads CASSLRTGRPHEQYF. As DNA, the CDR3 is TGTGCCAGCAGCCTTCGTACCGGGAGACCCCACGAGCAGTACTTC.

The gene calls are TRBV3-1 and TRBJ2-5; either TRBD1 or TRBD2 may supply D (5 bases each). CDR1 and CDR2 (germline): LGHDT, YNNKEL (reference sequence). The V end lost 2 bases, the J end lost 4 bases, and 8 bases lay between the germline ends. This CDR3 contains 13 residues. The CDR3 here is CASSQPGRETQYF. Here the CDR3 DNA reads TGTGCCAGCAGCCAACCGGGACGAGAGACCCAGTACTTC.

Note on this clonotype: A junction end diverges from the germline sequence, so it may reflect a read error. The chain links TRBV20-1 to TRBJ1-5; D is perhaps TRBD1 (5 bases). Germline V gene sequence: CDR1 DFQATT, CDR2 SNEGSKA (reference sequence). The CDR3 contains 13 residues. CDR3 residues: CIAYVPGTQPQHF. DNA for the CDR3: TGCATTGCTTATGTTCCAGGGACTCAGCCCCAGCATTTT.